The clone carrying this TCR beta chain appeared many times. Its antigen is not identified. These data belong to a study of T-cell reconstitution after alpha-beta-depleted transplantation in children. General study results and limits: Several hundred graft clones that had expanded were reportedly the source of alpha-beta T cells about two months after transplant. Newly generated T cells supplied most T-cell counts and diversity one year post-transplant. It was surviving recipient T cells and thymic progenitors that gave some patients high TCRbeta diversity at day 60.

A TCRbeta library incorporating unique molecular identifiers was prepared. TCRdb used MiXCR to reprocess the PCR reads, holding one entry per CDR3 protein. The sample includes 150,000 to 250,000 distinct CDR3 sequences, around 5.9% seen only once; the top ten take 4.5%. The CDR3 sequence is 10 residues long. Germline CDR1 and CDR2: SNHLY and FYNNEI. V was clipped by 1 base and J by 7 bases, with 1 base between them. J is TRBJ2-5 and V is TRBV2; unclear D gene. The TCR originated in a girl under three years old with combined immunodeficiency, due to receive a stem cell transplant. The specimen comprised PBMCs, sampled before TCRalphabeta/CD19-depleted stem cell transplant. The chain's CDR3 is CASSEGTQYF. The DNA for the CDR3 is TGTGCCAGCAGTGAAGGGACCCAGTACTTC.